Following are 29 T cell receptor beta chains from one sample sequenced in a study of blood T cell repertoires in COVID-19. Some clones are missing from TCRdb's copy, which holds only in-frame ones; the method was immunoSEQ multiplex PCR. The table shows 150,000 to 200,000 clones, with approximately 80% occurring only once. Sequences were obtained from peripheral blood. The receptors here all came from a human donor in a cohort sampled during active COVID-19.

The chain couples TRBV21-1 to TRBJ2-6; TRBD1 is taken as the D call from the table, unchecked against the DNA. TRBV21-1 is classified as a pseudogene. This CDR3 region has 15 residues. CDR3 residues: CARTGGRSGANVLTF. Here the CDR3 DNA reads TGTGCCAGGACAGGGGGCCGGTCTGGGGCCAACGTCCTGACTTTC.

The V call is TRBV6-6, the J call TRBJ1-4; perhaps TRBD1 as D (6 bases). V lost 6 bases and J 7 bases, leaving 18 bases between the germline ends. CDR1 is MNHNY and CDR2 is SVGAGI in the germline V gene (reference sequence). This CDR3 region has 15 residues. CDR3 nucleotides: TGTGCCAGCAGCCCCGGGGGGGGGCGCTTTGAAAAACTGTTTTTT. It is translated as CASSPGGGRFEKLFF.

The chain is built from TRBV11-1 and TRBJ2-7; D gene uncertain. Germline V gene sequence: CDR1 SGHAT, CDR2 FQDESV (reference sequence). Trimming stripped 2 bases from V and 2 bases from J, with 7 bases between. The CDR3 consists of 13 residues. The CDR3: CASSLTDTYEQYF. CDR3 bases: TGTGCCAGCAGCTTAACAGATACCTACGAGCAGTACTTC. The full variable domain, with the rest looked up from reference TRBV11-1 and TRBJ2-7, is EAEVAQSPRYKITEKSQAVAFWCDPISGHATLYWYRQILGQGPELLVQFQDESVVDDSQLPKDRFSAERLKGVDSTLKIQPAELGDSAMYLCASSLTDTYEQYFGPGTRLTVT.

The table lists this clone with a few counts. The chain couples TRBV4-3 to TRBJ1-1, with D unresolved. The germline V gene has CDR1 LGHNA and CDR2 YSLEER. CDR3 size: 14 residues. Deletions cut 5 bases from V and 4 bases from J, with 14 bases between. The CDR3 spells CASSLGGLRTEAFF. For the CDR3, the DNA is TGCGCCAGCAGCTTGGGTGGGCTGCGCACTGAAGCTTTCTTT.

This sequence joins TRBV10-2 and TRBJ2-7; D gene uncertain. This CDR3 contains 12 residues. Per germline, CDR1 WSHSY and CDR2 SAAADI. The V end lost 11 bases, the J end lost 6 bases, and 17 bases lay between the germline ends. The CDR3: CASGPPVGEQYF. DNA for the CDR3: TGCGCCTCTGGGCCCCCGGTGGGCGAGCAGTACTTC.

The chain joins TRBV28 to TRBJ1-2; maybe TRBD1 (6 bases). Germline V gene sequence: CDR1 MDHEN, CDR2 SYDVKM. Trimming took off 7 bases at V and 4 bases at J, with 25 bases between the two ends. The length of the CDR3 is 17 residues. CDR3 DNA sequence: TGTGCCAGCACCCTAGGCGGGAGACAGGAAAGGAGCTATGGCTACACCTTC. Translation: CASTLGGRQERSYGYTF.

This chain joins TRBV7-2 and TRBJ1-1; D may be TRBD1 (5 bases). CDR3 length: 15 amino acids. The germline gives CDR1 SGHTA, CDR2 FQGNSA. The V end was cut by 2 bases, the J end by 4 bases, with 14 bases between. This chain's CDR3 is CASSLNPTALTEAFF. CDR3 coding DNA: TGTGCCAGCAGCTTAAATCCGACAGCCCTCACTGAAGCTTTCTTT.

The genes are TRBV7-9 and TRBJ2-7; 10 bases map to TRBD1. V shed 5 bases and J 7 bases; nucleotides not matched to a gene: 8. This CDR3 has 14 amino acids. CDR1 is SEHNR and CDR2 is FQNEAQ in the germline V gene (reference sequence). DNA for the CDR3: TGTGCCAGCAGCACCCCCCGGGACAGGGGTGAGCAGTACTTC. It encodes CASSTPRDRGEQYF. The full variable domain, its missing parts supplied by reference TRBV7-9 and TRBJ2-7, is DTGVSQNPRHKITKRGQNVTFRCDPISEHNRLYWYRQTLGQGPEFLTYFQNEAQLEKSRLLSDRFSAERPKGSFSTLEIQRTEQGDSAMYLCASSTPRDRGEQYFGPGTRLTVT.

This chain uses TRBV4-3 with TRBJ1-4; 9 bases align to TRBD1. This CDR3 contains 15 residues. The V gene end was trimmed by 5 bases and the J gene end by 6 bases; junction bases not matched to a gene: 7. Germline-derived CDR1 and CDR2 are LGHNA and YSLEER. The CDR3 loop reads CASSEDGTGHEKLFF. CDR3 coding DNA: TGCGCCAGCAGCGAGGATGGGACAGGGCATGAAAAACTGTTTTTT.

This chain uses TRBV28 with TRBJ2-7, with D hard to call. The V end was cut by 10 bases, the J end by 3 bases, with 16 bases between. CDR3 length equals 13 residues. Germline CDR1 reads MDHEN; CDR2 reads SYDVKM. The CDR3 loop is CATRLESSYEQYF. DNA for the CDR3: TGTGCCACCAGGCTGGAGTCAAGCTACGAGCAGTACTTC. Combining the CDR3 with reference TRBV28 and TRBJ2-7 gives the whole variable domain DVKVTQSSRYLVKRTGEKVFLECVQDMDHENMFWYRQDPGLGLRLIYFSYDVKMKEKGDIPEGYSVSREKKERFSLILESASTNQTSMYLCATRLESSYEQYFGPGTRLTVT.

The CDR3, as DNA: TGTGCCAGCAGCTGGAGGACAGGGCAGACCTACGAGCAGTACTTC. As protein: CASSWRTGQTYEQYF. The rearrangement joins TRBV6-2 or TRBV6-3 to TRBJ2-7; TRBD1 aligns across 8 bases. Trimming cost V 6 bases and J 2 bases; bases outside gene matches: 9. The germline V gene encodes CDR1 MNHEY and CDR2 SVGEGT. The CDR3 has 15 residues.

V usage is TRBV5-6 and J usage is TRBJ2-6, with D perhaps TRBD1 (6 bases). Trimming removed 0 bases from V and 0 bases from J, with 10 bases in between. The germline CDR1 and CDR2 sequences are SGHDT and YYEEEE. CDR3 length equals 17 residues. The CDR3 loop is CASSLDPTGSGANVLTF. The CDR3, as DNA: TGTGCCAGCAGCTTGGACCCGACAGGCTCTGGGGCCAACGTCCTGACTTTC.

The chain couples TRBV5-1 to TRBJ1-1; no clear D gene. The CDR3 spans 14 residues. Germline V gene sequence: CDR1 SGHRS, CDR2 YFSETQ. V was trimmed by 4 bases and J by 1 base, leaving 11 bases between them. CDR3 bases: TGCGCCAGCAGCGGGCCTGGCACGAACACTGAAGCTTTCTTT. Translating it yields CASSGPGTNTEAFF.

This chain links TRBV9 with TRBJ2-7; no reliable D call. Germline loops: CDR1 SGDLS, CDR2 YYNGEE. Trimming took 3 bases from V and 0 from J, leaving 7 bases between them. The CDR3 extends over 13 amino acids. This CDR3 is CASSASSSYEQYF. CDR3 in DNA: TGTGCCAGCAGCGCATCTAGCTCCTACGAGCAGTACTTC.

The V and J genes are TRBV20-1 and TRBJ2-7; D perhaps matches TRBD2 (5 bases). CDR1 DFQATT and CDR2 SNEGSKA come from the germline V gene (reference sequence). This CDR3 contains 11 residues. V was pared by 1 base and J by 4 bases, with 5 bases between. The CDR3 protein is CSARGGYEQYF. CDR3 DNA sequence: TGCAGTGCTAGAGGAGGGTACGAGCAGTACTTC.

This clone was recorded a few times. V is TRBV25-1 and J is TRBJ2-6, with D tentatively TRBD1 (5 bases). The germline CDR1 and CDR2 sequences are MGHDK and SYGVNS. The CDR3 runs to 16 residues. Trimming removed 2 bases at V and 0 bases at J, with 8 bases between. The CDR3 DNA sequence: TGTGCCAGCAGTGAAGACAGCTACTCTGGGGCCAACGTCCTGACTTTC. Translated, it gives CASSEDSYSGANVLTF.

The chain links TRBV6-5 to TRBJ1-1; no firm D call. Germline CDR1 and CDR2: MNHEY and SVGAGI. This CDR3 is built from 14 residues. V was cut by 8 bases and J by 3 bases, with 16 bases left in between. CDR3 sequence reads: CASGTGSAHTEAFF. DNA of the CDR3: TGTGCCAGCGGTACGGGGTCAGCACACACTGAAGCTTTCTTT.

The gene calls are TRBV11-3 and TRBJ2-7, with unresolved D. CDR3 length equals 14 residues. V shed 3 bases and J shed 0 bases, with 9 bases lying between them. Germline V lookup: CDR1 SGHNT, CDR2 YENEEA. The CDR3 DNA reads TGTGCCAGCAGCTTTTTCCTCTCCTCCTACGAGCAGTACTTC. It yields the protein CASSFFLSSYEQYF.

This clone is a singleton in its sample. The genes are TRBV19 and TRBJ2-6, with 7 bases fitting TRBD2. The CDR3 runs 17 residues. The V gene's germline CDR1 is LNHDA and CDR2 SQIVND (reference sequence). J gave up 0 bases and V 7 bases, and 9 bases lay outside the gene matches. CDR3 amino acids: CASTRSGTYSGANVLTF. The CDR3 DNA is TGTGCCAGTACTCGGAGCGGGACCTACTCTGGGGCCAACGTCCTGACTTTC.

V is TRBV19 and J is TRBJ1-1; D is uncertain. This CDR3 spans 15 amino acids. Germline V lookup: CDR1 LNHDA, CDR2 SQIVND (reference sequence). The germline V and J ends were trimmed by 4 bases and 3 bases, with 15 bases remaining between them. DNA of the CDR3: TGTGCCAGTAGTACCCTAGTTGAGCGGTACACTGAAGCTTTCTTT. This gives the protein CASSTLVERYTEAFF.

The V gene is TRBV7-2, the J gene TRBJ2-7, with 8 bases identical to TRBD1. The V segment lost 5 bases and the J segment 4 bases; nucleotides outside the gene matches: 10. Germline assignment: CDR1 SGHTA and CDR2 FQGNSA. The CDR3 sequence is 15 residues long. DNA of the CDR3: TGTGCCAGCAGCACTAGGACAGGGTCGGGATACGAGCAGTACTTC. This sequence encodes CASSTRTGSGYEQYF. The full variable domain, its missing parts supplied by reference TRBV7-2 and TRBJ2-7, is GAGVSQSPSNKVTEKGKDVELRCDPISGHTALYWYRQSLGQGLEFLIYFQGNSAPDKSGLPSDRFSAERTGGSVSTLTIQRTQQEDSAVYLCASSTRTGSGYEQYFGPGTRLTVT.

This rearrangement joins TRBV21-1 to TRBJ2-7; the D call of TRBD1 is as the table states it, not checked on the DNA. TRBV21-1 corresponds to a pseudogene. The CDR3 spans 16 residues. The CDR3 sequence is CASSKDRRDRGYEQYF. DNA of the CDR3: TGTGCCAGCAGCAAAGATAGAAGAGACAGGGGTTACGAGCAGTACTTC.

This sequence joins TRBV6-5 and TRBJ2-7; TRBD2 might be the D (5 bases). Germline loops: CDR1 MNHEY, CDR2 SVGAGI. Trimming removed 6 bases from V and 6 bases from J, with 9 bases in between. This CDR3 spans 11 amino acids. The CDR3 coding sequence is TGTGCCAGCAGCGGAGGCGTCGAGCAGTACTTC. Translation gives CASSGGVEQYF.

The chain couples TRBV2 to TRBJ2-3; no definite D call. Germline values: CDR1 SNHLY, CDR2 FYNNEI. CDR3 length: 14 residues. The V gene lost 4 bases and the J gene lost 4 bases, with 12 bases spanning the gap. This CDR3 reads CASSARIGADTQYF. The CDR3 nucleotides read TGTGCCAGCAGTGCGCGGATTGGCGCAGATACGCAGTATTTT.

This clone showed up just once. Here the CDR3 reads CASSQDRLSYEQYF. In DNA, the CDR3 is TGTGCCAGCAGCCAGGACAGACTCTCCTACGAGCAGTACTTC. The chain has TRBV11-2 and TRBJ2-7; the D gene is possibly TRBD1 (6 bases). V shed 5 bases and J shed 0 bases, with 11 bases lying between them. Germline V lookup: CDR1 SGHAT, CDR2 FQNNGV. The CDR3 contains 14 residues.

The chain has TRBV6-2 or TRBV6-3 and TRBJ2-5, with 8 bases fitting TRBD2. The CDR3 sequence is 14 residues long. Germline values: CDR1 MNHEY, CDR2 SVGEGT. Germline trimming cut 4 bases from V and 5 bases from J; bases unmatched to any gene: 6. CDR3 amino acids: CASSSTSVRETQYF. CDR3 nucleotides: TGTGCCAGCAGTTCGACTAGCGTAAGGGAGACCCAGTACTTC.

This chain uses TRBV29-1 with TRBJ1-1, with 9 bases aligning to TRBD1. Germline trimming cut 6 bases from V and 7 bases from J; bases unmatched to any gene: 9. CDR1 and CDR2 (germline): SQVTM, ANQGSEA. CDR3 length: 13 amino acids. CDR3 in amino acids: CSVVPGQGDEAFF. CDR3 DNA sequence: TGCAGCGTGGTCCCGGGACAGGGAGATGAAGCTTTCTTT.

The chain recombines TRBV24-1 with TRBJ2-1, with D perhaps TRBD2 (6 bases). The length of the CDR3 is 14 residues. Trimming shortened V by 0 bases and J by 7 bases, and 9 bases separated the two germline ends. The germline V gene encodes CDR1 KGHDR and CDR2 SFDVKD. CDR3 sequence (DNA): TGTGCCACCAGTGATTTGACTAGCCCTAATGAGCAGTTCTTC. Protein product: CATSDLTSPNEQFF.

This chain uses TRBV7-9 with TRBJ1-3; D unclear. The CDR3 length is 15 residues. From germline, CDR1 is SEHNR and CDR2 FQNEAQ (reference sequence). Trimming removed 5 bases from V and 0 bases from J, with 11 bases in between. CDR3 amino acids: CASSPRGPSGNTIYF. CDR3 in DNA: TGTGCCAGCAGCCCCCGAGGGCCCTCTGGAAACACCATATATTTT.